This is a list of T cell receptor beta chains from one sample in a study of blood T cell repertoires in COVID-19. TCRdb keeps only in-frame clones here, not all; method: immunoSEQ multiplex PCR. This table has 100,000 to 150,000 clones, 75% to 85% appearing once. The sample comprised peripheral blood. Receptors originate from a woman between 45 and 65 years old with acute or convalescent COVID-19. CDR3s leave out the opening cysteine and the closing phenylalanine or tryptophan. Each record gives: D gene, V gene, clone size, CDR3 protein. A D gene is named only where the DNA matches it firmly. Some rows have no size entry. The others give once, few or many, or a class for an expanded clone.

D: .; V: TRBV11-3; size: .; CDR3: ASSLGEGTQY
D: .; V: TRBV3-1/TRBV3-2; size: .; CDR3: ASSPGLQNQPQH
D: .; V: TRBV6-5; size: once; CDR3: ASSPPTGRNTEAF
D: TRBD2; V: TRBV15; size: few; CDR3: ATSRGGLWTSGYEQY
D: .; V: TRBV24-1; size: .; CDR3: ATPTGSPNEKLF
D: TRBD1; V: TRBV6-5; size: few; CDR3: ASSSHTTGGSYEQY
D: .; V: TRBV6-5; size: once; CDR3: ASTVNSSGKKALH
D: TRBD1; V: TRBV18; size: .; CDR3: ASSPDRWGNQPQH
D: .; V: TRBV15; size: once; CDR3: ATSRGGGGVQPQH
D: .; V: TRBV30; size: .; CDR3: AWSVQDEQY
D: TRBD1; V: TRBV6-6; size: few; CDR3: ASSRTTGGPNQPQH
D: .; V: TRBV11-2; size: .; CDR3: ASSREVDIGPQH
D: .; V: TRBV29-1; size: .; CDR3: SVVITEAF
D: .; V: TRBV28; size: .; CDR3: ASTLRWTSPYGYT
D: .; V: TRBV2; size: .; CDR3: ASRVARNTEAF
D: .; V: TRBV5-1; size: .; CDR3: ASSQSLSTEAF
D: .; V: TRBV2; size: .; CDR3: ASSADRPGYT
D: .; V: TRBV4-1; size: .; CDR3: ASSRPRQGQAAF
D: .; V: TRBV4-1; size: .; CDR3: ASSHRESTGELF
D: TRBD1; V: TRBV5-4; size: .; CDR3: ASSLEGQGQSSYNSPLH
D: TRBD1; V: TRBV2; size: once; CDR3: ASSDLTGLTDTQY
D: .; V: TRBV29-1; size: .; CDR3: SVARENNSPLH
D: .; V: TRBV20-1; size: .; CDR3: SATPTELQY
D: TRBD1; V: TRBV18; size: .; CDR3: ASRTGDNYGYT
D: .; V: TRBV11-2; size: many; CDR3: ASSWGVEQY
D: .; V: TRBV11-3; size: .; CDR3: ASARSYQETQY
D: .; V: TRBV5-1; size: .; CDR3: ASSLVPSVANEQF
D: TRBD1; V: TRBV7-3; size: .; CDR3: ASSADRVGSLH
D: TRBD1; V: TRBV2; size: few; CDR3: ASRETGDPTEAF
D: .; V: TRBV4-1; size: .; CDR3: ASSQVTGDGYT
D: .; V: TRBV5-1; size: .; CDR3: ASSFSGVDTEAF
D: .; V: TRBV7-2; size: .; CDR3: ASSPWKTELNTEAF
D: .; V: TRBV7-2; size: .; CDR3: ASTPTRVQETQY
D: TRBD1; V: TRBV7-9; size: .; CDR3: ASSSRTGVSPLH
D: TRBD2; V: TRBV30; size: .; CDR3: AWKTAGTSGYEQY
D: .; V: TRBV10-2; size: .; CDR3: ASRTDSLGYT
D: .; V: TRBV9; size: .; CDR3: ASSVGGGAANEKLF